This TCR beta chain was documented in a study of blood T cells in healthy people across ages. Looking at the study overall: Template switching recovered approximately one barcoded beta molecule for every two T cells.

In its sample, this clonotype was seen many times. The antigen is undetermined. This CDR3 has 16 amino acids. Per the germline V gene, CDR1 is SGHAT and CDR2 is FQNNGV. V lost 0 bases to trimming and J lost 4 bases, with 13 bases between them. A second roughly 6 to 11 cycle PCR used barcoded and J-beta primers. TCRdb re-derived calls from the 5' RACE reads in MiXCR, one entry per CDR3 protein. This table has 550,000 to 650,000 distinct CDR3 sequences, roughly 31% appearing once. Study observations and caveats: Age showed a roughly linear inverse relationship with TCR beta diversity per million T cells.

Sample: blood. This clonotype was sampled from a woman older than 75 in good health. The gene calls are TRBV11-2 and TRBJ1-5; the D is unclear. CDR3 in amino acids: CASSLDRRGMNQPQHF. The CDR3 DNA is TGTGCCAGCAGCTTAGATCGAAGAGGGATGAATCAGCCCCAGCATTTT.